Listed below are T cell receptor beta chains from one sample, sequenced in a study of cytomegalovirus exposure and HLA in healthy donors. Method: immunoSEQ multiplex PCR; TCRdb's copy keeps in-frame clones and lacks some. Here the sample spans about 180,000 clones, about four fifths being singletons. Input material: PBMCs. The source is a man younger than 40 in good health and CMV-seropositive. Each CDR3 is given with its conserved first and last residue. The D gene is left open where the match is weak. Size values are once, few and many counts, or a class for expanded clones, and some rows have none.

cdr3_nt | cdr3_aa | d_call | cdr3_length | j_call | v_call | clone_size
TGTGCCAGCAGCTTGGGGGGGGACAAAAACATTCAGTACTTC | CASSLGGDKNIQYF | TRBD2 | 14 | TRBJ2-4 | TRBV11-2 | NA
TGTGCCAGCAGCTTGGTGGGGGGATCCCTCTACGAGCAGTACTTC | CASSLVGGSLYEQYF | NA | 15 | TRBJ2-7 | TRBV5-4 | NA
TGTGCCAGCAGTTTACAGGGAATTTTTCCCTACGAGCAGTACTTC | CASSLQGIFPYEQYF | NA | 15 | TRBJ2-7 | TRBV27 | NA
TGTGCCAGCAGTGAGGAGCGGGAGAGTTTCGAGCAGTACTTC | CASSEERESFEQYF | TRBD2 | 14 | TRBJ2-7 | TRBV6-4 | NA
TGTGCCAGCAGTTTAGCCAGCCAAGAGACCCAGTACTTC | CASSLASQETQYF | NA | 13 | TRBJ2-5 | TRBV27 | once
TGTGCCTGGAGCAGCGGGACCGACTTCCAAGAGACCCAGTACTTC | CAWSSGTDFQETQYF | TRBD2 | 15 | TRBJ2-5 | TRBV30 | NA
TGTGCCAGCAGCGTTTTGGCTAGCGGACCGGCTGAGCAGTTCTTC | CASSVLASGPAEQFF | TRBD2 | 15 | TRBJ2-1 | TRBV9 | NA
TGTGCCAGCTCACCACTTAGAATGTCTAGCGAGCAGTTCTTC | CASSPLRMSSEQFF | NA | 14 | TRBJ2-1 | TRBV18 | NA
TGTGCCAGCAGCTCTGGGACTAGGGTAGGAACGCAGTATTTT | CASSSGTRVGTQYF | TRBD2 | 14 | TRBJ2-3 | TRBV7-2 | NA
TGTGCCAGCAGTTTAGGTGGCAGGGTAGCCGGGGAGCTGTTTTTT | CASSLGGRVAGELFF | NA | 15 | TRBJ2-2 | TRBV28 | NA
TGTGCCAGCAGCAACCCGACTGGACAGGGAGACGAGCAGTACTTC | CASSNPTGQGDEQYF | TRBD1 | 15 | TRBJ2-7 | TRBV7-9 | NA
TGCAGTGCTAGCGGGAGCGGCGAGCAGTACTTC | CSASGSGEQYF | NA | 11 | TRBJ2-7 | TRBV20-1 | NA
TGTGCCAGCAGTGAAGAACTGAACTATGGCTACACCTTC | CASSEELNYGYTF | NA | 13 | TRBJ1-2 | TRBV6-4 | NA
TGTGCCAGCATCGCCAGGGACACCGGCGGGCTTACTAATGAAAAACTGTTTTTT | CASIARDTGGLTNEKLFF | NA | 18 | TRBJ1-4 | TRBV5-5 | NA
TGTGCCAGCAGTCCTATAGCTACAAAAGGAAATGAGCAGTTCTTC | CASSPIATKGNEQFF | NA | 15 | TRBJ2-1 | TRBV6-5 | NA
TGTGCCAGCAGTTTTACAGGGAGTGGGGAAGCTTTCTTT | CASSFTGSGEAFF | NA | 13 | TRBJ1-1 | TRBV2 | NA
TGTGCCAGCAGTGAAGCGCTGACAGGGAGCTCCTACGAGCAGTACTTC | CASSEALTGSSYEQYF | TRBD1 | 16 | TRBJ2-7 | TRBV6-1 | NA
TGCAGCGTTGTTACGGACAGGATCCAAGAGACCCAGTACTTC | CSVVTDRIQETQYF | TRBD1 | 14 | TRBJ2-5 | TRBV29-1 | NA
TGTGCCAGCAGCAAACAGCCGAACACCGGGGAGCTGTTTTTT | CASSKQPNTGELFF | NA | 14 | TRBJ2-2 | TRBV7-9 | NA
TGTGCCAGCAGCACCATCGAGGGAAGCGGGAGTAATGAGCAGTTCTTC | CASSTIEGSGSNEQFF | TRBD2 | 16 | TRBJ2-1 | TRBV7-3 | NA
TGCGCCAGCAGCTCGGGACAGGGGGCATGGGAGACCCAGTACTTC | CASSSGQGAWETQYF | TRBD1 | 15 | TRBJ2-5 | TRBV5-1 | NA
TGCGCCAGCAGCTTGGCCGGGGGGCGTAAAACCGGGGAGCTGTTTTTT | CASSLAGGRKTGELFF | NA | 16 | TRBJ2-2 | TRBV5-1 | NA
TGTGCCTGGAGTCCAAGGGGTGCCGGGGCCAACGTCCTGACTTTC | CAWSPRGAGANVLTF | NA | 15 | TRBJ2-6 | TRBV30 | NA
TGTGCCAGCAGCAAAGGTTCGGAGGAGCGGGAGCTCGGGGCCTACACAGATACGCAGTATTTT | CASSKGSEERELGAYTDTQYF | NA | 21 | TRBJ2-3 | TRBV21-1 | NA
TGTGCCAGCAGCGCCACAGGGGGAAGCTCGAGCCACGAGCAGTACTTC | CASSATGGSSSHEQYF | TRBD1 | 16 | TRBJ2-7 | TRBV2 | NA
TGTGCCAGCAGCCCCCTCGCGGGAGTATTAGACGAGCAGTACTTC | CASSPLAGVLDEQYF | TRBD2 | 15 | TRBJ2-7 | TRBV9 | NA
TGTGCCAGCAGCTCCGGGACAGGGGTTGTCCTGACTTTC | CASSSGTGVVLTF | TRBD1 | 13 | TRBJ2-6 | TRBV7-2 | NA
TGTGCCAGCAGGGGCATCAACCTGGAGGATGAAAAACTGTTTTTT | CASRGINLEDEKLFF | NA | 15 | TRBJ1-4 | TRBV6-6 | NA
TGTGCCAGCAGTCCCTGGGACAGCTCCTACGAGCAGTACTTC | CASSPWDSSYEQYF | TRBD1 | 14 | TRBJ2-7 | TRBV28 | NA
TGTGCCAGCAGCTCACAGGGGGGGGCACGTAACATTCAGTACTTC | CASSSQGGARNIQYF | NA | 15 | TRBJ2-4 | TRBV7-9 | NA
TGTGCCAGCAGTCCGGGACAGGGCAATCAGCCCCAGCATTTT | CASSPGQGNQPQHF | TRBD1 | 14 | TRBJ1-5 | TRBV6-1 | NA
TGTTCCAGCAGCGAAGGGACTAGGACTTTAAACACCGGGGAGCTGTTTTTT | CSSSEGTRTLNTGELFF | TRBD2 | 17 | TRBJ2-2 | TRBV7-9 | NA
TGTGCCAGCAGCCTCTCGGCGCGGGGATTGACAGATACGCAGTATTTT | CASSLSARGLTDTQYF | NA | 16 | TRBJ2-3 | TRBV11-2 | NA
TGTGCCAGCAGTTACGGGGGACAGACGAGCTCTGAAGCTTTCTTT | CASSYGGQTSSEAFF | TRBD1 | 15 | TRBJ1-1 | TRBV6-5 | NA
TGCAGCGTGGGGAAAAGGACAGGTGGCAATGAGCAGTTCTTC | CSVGKRTGGNEQFF | TRBD1 | 14 | TRBJ2-1 | TRBV29-1 | NA
TGTGCCAGCAGCCAGGAGCGGGAGGGCTTGATTGCGGCCGGGGAGCTGTTTTTT | CASSQEREGLIAAGELFF | TRBD2 | 18 | TRBJ2-2 | TRBV4-2 | NA
TGTGCCAGTAGTATAGAAGGACAGACCAGGAATGAGCAGTTCTTC | CASSIEGQTRNEQFF | NA | 15 | TRBJ2-1 | TRBV19 | NA